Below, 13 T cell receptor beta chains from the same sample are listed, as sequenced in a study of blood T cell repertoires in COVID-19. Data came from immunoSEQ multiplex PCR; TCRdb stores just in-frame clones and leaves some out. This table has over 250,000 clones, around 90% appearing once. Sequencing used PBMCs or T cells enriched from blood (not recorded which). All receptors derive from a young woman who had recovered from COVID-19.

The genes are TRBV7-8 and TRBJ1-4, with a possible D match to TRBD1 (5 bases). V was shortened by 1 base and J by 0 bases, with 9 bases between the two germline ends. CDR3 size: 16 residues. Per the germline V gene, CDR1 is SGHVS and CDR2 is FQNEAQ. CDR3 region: CASSLGQRTTNEKLFF. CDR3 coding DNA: TGTGCCAGCAGCTTAGGACAGCGAACAACTAATGAAAAACTGTTTTTT.

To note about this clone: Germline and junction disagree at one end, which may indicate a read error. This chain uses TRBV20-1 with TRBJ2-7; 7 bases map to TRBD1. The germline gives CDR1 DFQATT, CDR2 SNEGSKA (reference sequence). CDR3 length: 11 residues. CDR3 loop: CSARDRGGAHF. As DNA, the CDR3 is TGCAGTGCTAGAGATCGAGGGGGCGCGCACTTC.

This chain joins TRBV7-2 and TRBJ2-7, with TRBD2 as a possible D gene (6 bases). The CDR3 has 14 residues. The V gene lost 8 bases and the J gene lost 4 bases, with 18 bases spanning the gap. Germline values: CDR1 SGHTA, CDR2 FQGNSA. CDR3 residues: CASVLGGAVYEQYF. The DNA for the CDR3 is TGTGCCAGCGTTCTGGGCGGGGCGGTGTACGAGCAGTACTTC.

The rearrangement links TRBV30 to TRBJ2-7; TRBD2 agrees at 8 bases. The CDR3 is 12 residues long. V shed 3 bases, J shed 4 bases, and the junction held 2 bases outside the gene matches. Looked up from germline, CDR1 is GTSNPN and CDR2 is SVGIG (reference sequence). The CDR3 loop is CAWSGGGYEQYF. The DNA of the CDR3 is TGTGCCTGGAGCGGGGGGGGATACGAGCAGTACTTC.

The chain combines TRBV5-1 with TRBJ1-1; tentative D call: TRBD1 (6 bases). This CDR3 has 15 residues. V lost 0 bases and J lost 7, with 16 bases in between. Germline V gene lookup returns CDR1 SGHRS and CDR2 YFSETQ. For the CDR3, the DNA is TGCGCCAGCAGCTTGGGGCAGGGGCGTCCCCTTGAAGCTTTCTTT. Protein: CASSLGQGRPLEAFF.

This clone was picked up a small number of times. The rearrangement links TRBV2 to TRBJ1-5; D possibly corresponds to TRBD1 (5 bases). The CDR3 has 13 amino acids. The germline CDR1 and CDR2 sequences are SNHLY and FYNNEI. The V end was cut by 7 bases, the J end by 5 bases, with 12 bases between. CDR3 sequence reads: CASTGGLDQPQHF. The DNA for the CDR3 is TGTGCCAGCACCGGGGGTTTGGATCAGCCCCAGCATTTT.

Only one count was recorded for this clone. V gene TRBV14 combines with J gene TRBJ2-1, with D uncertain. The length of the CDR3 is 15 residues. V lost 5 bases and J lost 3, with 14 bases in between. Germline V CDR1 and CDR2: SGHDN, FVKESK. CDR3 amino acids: CASSFYPKHYNEQFF. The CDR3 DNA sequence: TGTGCCAGCAGCTTTTATCCGAAACACTACAATGAGCAGTTCTTC.

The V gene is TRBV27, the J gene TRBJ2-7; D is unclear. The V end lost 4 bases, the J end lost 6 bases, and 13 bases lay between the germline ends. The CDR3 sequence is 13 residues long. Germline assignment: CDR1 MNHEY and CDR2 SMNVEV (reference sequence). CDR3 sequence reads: CASSWVAGVEQYF. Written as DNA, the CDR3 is TGTGCCAGCAGTTGGGTTGCAGGCGTCGAGCAGTACTTC.

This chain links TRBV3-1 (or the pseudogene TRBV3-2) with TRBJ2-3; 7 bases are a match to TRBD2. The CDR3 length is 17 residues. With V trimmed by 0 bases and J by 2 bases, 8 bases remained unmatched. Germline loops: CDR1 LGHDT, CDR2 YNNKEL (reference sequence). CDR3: CASSQDGRDYLTDTQYF. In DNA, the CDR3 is TGTGCCAGCAGCCAAGATGGGCGGGACTACCTCACAGATACGCAGTATTTT.

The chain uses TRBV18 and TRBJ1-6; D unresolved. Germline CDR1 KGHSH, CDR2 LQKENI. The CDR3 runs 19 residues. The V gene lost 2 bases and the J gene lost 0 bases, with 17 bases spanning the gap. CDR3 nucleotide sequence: TGTGCCAGCTCACCATTCTATACAGCCGGGAGCTCCTATAATTCACCCCTCCACTTT. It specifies CASSPFYTAGSSYNSPLHF.

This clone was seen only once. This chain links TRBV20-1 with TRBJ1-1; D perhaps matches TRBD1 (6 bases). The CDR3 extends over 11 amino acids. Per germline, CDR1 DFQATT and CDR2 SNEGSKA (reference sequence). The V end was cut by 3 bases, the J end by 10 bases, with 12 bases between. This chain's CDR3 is CSASGGPGAFF. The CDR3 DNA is TGCAGTGCTAGCGGGGGGCCTGGAGCTTTCTTT.

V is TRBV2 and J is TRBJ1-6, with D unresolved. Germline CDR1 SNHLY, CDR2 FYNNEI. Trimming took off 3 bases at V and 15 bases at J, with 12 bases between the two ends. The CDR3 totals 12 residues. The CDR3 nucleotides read TGTGCCAGCAGTGAGCGAGGGTCCCACCTCCACTTT. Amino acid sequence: CASSERGSHLHF.

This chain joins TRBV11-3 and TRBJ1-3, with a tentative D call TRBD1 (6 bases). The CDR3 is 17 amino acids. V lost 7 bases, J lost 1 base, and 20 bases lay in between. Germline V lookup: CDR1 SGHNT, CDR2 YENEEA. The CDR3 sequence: CASNNGGGRPSGNTIYF. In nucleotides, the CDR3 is TGTGCCAGCAACAATGGGGGGGGGCGTCCGTCTGGAAACACCATATATTTT. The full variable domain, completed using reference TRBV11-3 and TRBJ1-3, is EAGVVQSPRYKIIEKKQPVAFWCNPISGHNTLYWYLQNLGQGPELLIRYENEEAVDDSQLPKDRFSAERLKGVDSTLKIQPAELGDSAVYLCASNNGGGRPSGNTIYFGEGSWLTVV.